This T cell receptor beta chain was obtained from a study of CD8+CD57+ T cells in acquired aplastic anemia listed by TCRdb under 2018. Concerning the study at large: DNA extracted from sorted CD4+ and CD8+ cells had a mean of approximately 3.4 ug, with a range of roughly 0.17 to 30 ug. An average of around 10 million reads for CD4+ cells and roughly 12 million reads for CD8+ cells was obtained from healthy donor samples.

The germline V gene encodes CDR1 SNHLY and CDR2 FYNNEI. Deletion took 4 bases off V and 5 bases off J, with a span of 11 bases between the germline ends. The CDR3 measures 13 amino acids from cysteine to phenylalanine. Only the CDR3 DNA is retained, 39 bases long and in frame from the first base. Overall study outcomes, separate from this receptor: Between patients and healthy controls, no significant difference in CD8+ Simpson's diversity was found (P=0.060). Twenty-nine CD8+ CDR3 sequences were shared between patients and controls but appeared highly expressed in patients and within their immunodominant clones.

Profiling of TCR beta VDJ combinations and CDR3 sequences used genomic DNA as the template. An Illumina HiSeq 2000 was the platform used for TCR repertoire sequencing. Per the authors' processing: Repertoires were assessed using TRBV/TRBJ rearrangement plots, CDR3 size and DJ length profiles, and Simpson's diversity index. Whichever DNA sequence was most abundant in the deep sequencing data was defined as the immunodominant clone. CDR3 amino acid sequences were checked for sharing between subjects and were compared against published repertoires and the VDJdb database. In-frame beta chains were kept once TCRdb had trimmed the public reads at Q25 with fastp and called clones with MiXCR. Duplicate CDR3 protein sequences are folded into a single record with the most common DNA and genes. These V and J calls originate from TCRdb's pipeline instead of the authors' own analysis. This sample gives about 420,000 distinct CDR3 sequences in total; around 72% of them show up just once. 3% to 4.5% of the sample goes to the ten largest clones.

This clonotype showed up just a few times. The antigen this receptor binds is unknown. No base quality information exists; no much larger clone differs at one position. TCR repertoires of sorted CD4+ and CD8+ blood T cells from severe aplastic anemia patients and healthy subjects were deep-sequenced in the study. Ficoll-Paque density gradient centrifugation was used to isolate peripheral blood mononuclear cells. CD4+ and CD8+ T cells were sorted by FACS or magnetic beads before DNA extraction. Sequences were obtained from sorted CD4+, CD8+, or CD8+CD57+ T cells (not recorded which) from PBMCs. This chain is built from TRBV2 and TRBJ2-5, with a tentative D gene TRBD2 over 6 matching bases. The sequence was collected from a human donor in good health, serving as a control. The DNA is TGTGCCAGCAGTGTGGGGGGTGTGGAGACCCAGTACTTC. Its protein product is CASSVGGVETQYF. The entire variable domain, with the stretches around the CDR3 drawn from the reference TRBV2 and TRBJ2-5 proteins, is EPEVTQTPSHQVTQMGQEVILRCVPISNHLYFYWYRQILGQKVEFLVSFYNNEISEKSEIFDDQFSVERPDGSNFTLKIRSTKLEDSAMYFCASSVGGVETQYFGPGTRLLVL.